A selection of T cell receptor beta chains follows, all from one sample in a study of cytomegalovirus exposure and HLA in healthy donors. Repertoires were generated with immunoSEQ multiplex PCR, while TCRdb's copy carries only in-frame clones and drops some. The sample yields around 110,000 clones, around four fifths seen once. The sequenced sample was PBMCs. The receptors come from a man in his forties or fifties in good health and CMV-seronegative. The CDR3 runs from the conserved cysteine through the conserved F or W. D genes are given only for firm matches. Rows give clone size only sometimes, using once, few, many, or a class for an expanded clone.

clone_size	v_call	d_call	j_call	cdr3_nt	cdr3_aa
NA	TRBV5-1	TRBD2	TRBJ2-1	TGCGCCAGCAGCTTCGGACTAGCGGGGAGTGAGCAGTTCTTC	CASSFGLAGSEQFF
NA	TRBV7-6	TRBD2	TRBJ2-2	TGTGCCAGCAGCTTGGGGGGGGACGGCGGAACCGGGGAGCTGTTTTTT	CASSLGGDGGTGELFF
NA	TRBV4-1	NA	TRBJ1-5	TGCGCCAGCAGCCAAGAGGTCAGGGAAGGACAGCCCCAGCATTTT	CASSQEVREGQPQHF
NA	TRBV5-1	TRBD1	TRBJ2-5	TGCGCCAGCAGCTTGGAGGGACAGGGCGCGGAGACCCAGTACTTC	CASSLEGQGAETQYF
NA	TRBV21-1	NA	TRBJ2-5	TGTGCCAGCAGCCCCGGGACATCCCACTATCCCCCGTACCAAGAGACCCAGTACTTC	CASSPGTSHYPPYQETQYF
NA	TRBV11-2	TRBD2	TRBJ2-3	TGTGCCAGCAGTCCACTAGCGGGGGGGCCAGATACGCAGTATTTT	CASSPLAGGPDTQYF
NA	TRBV5-1	TRBD2	TRBJ2-1	TGCGCCAGCAGAACCGGGACTAGCGGCAATGAGCAGTTCTTC	CASRTGTSGNEQFF
NA	TRBV19	TRBD1	TRBJ2-3	TGTGCCAGTAGTGCGCGGGGACAGGGAATAGATACGCAGTATTTT	CASSARGQGIDTQYF
NA	TRBV19	TRBD1	TRBJ1-5	TGTGCCAGTAGTTCCCAGGGGGGAGGTCAGCCCCAGCATTTT	CASSSQGGGQPQHF
NA	TRBV13	NA	TRBJ2-2	TGTGCCAGCAGCTCCAGACTGGCGAACACCGGGGAGCTGTTTTTT	CASSSRLANTGELFF
NA	TRBV2	TRBD1	TRBJ1-1	TGTGCCAGCCTAGGACAGGGATCCTGGAACACTGAAGCTTTCTTT	CASLGQGSWNTEAFF
NA	TRBV7-9	NA	TRBJ2-7	TGTGCCGGTGGGGGGGACAATCAACCCTACGAGCAGTACTTC	CAGGGDNQPYEQYF
NA	TRBV6-5	NA	TRBJ1-6	TGTGCCAGCTCTCTAAGAAAGGGGCGGAATTCACCCCTCCACTTT	CASSLRKGRNSPLHF
NA	TRBV5-4	NA	TRBJ2-5	TGTGCCAGCAGGACCGCGGACAGTCGGGTCGAGACCCAGTACTTC	CASRTADSRVETQYF
NA	TRBV15	NA	TRBJ2-3	TGTGCCACCAGCAGAGAAAGCCCGGACTGGAGCACAGATACGCAGTATTTT	CATSRESPDWSTDTQYF
NA	TRBV5-1	TRBD1	TRBJ2-7	TGCGCCAGCAGCGCGGGGGTTGGACAGGGGGCATACGAGCAGTACTTC	CASSAGVGQGAYEQYF
NA	TRBV7-8	TRBD2	TRBJ2-3	TGTGCCAGCACCGATAGCGGGGGGGCAGATACGCAGTATTTT	CASTDSGGADTQYF
NA	TRBV18	TRBD1	TRBJ2-1	TGTGCCAGCTCACCACCTGACAGGGTAAATGAGCAGTTCTTC	CASSPPDRVNEQFF
NA	TRBV15	NA	TRBJ2-5	TGTGCCACCAGCAGAGATCGGATCCAGGGAGAGACCCAGTACTTC	CATSRDRIQGETQYF
NA	TRBV4-2	TRBD2	TRBJ2-3	TGTGCCAGCAGCTCACTAGCGGGGGGGCCGGCAGATACGCAGTATTTT	CASSSLAGGPADTQYF
NA	TRBV2	NA	TRBJ2-1	TGTGCCAGCAGTGAAATGGGCAGGGGGGCAAATGAGCAGTTCTTC	CASSEMGRGANEQFF
NA	TRBV7-2	NA	TRBJ2-1	TGTGCCAGCAGCTTTCTGACAGTCTACAATGAGCAGTTCTTC	CASSFLTVYNEQFF
once	TRBV18	NA	TRBJ1-6	TGTGCCAGCTCACCAATCGAAGCGGGCGGTATTTTATTCTATAATTCACCCCTCCACTTT	CASSPIEAGGILFYNSPLHF
NA	TRBV7-9	TRBD1	TRBJ1-4	TGTGCCAGCAGCTCCAACAGGGGACAAGCACCTAATGAAAAACTGTTTTTT	CASSSNRGQAPNEKLFF
NA	TRBV5-6	TRBD1	TRBJ2-3	TGTGCCAGCAGCTGGACAGGGGGGAGGGAAGATACGCAGTATTTT	CASSWTGGREDTQYF
NA	TRBV5-5	NA	TRBJ1-2	TGTGCCAGCAGCCTCGACAGCTTCTATGGCTACACCTTC	CASSLDSFYGYTF
NA	TRBV19	TRBD1	TRBJ1-4	TGTGCCAGTAGCCCGACAGGGCTCATCGCAACTAATGAAAAACTGTTTTTT	CASSPTGLIATNEKLFF
NA	TRBV2	NA	TRBJ1-6	TGTGCCAGCAGTCCCCCGAGGGGGACCCTTCGTTCACCCCTCCACTTT	CASSPPRGTLRSPLHF
once	TRBV27	NA	TRBJ1-1	TGTGCCAGCAGTCCTTGGGCCCTGGGCACTGAAGCTTTCTTT	CASSPWALGTEAFF
NA	TRBV7-2	TRBD2	TRBJ2-1	TGTGCCAGCAGCCTTAATAGCGGGGGGGCCAGTGAGCAGTTCTTC	CASSLNSGGASEQFF
NA	TRBV11-2	TRBD2	TRBJ2-5	TGTGCCAGCAGCCCCGCCGGAGCGGGGGCCCTTGGGGAGACCCAGTACTTC	CASSPAGAGALGETQYF
NA	TRBV2	NA	TRBJ2-5	TGTGCCAGCAGTCCTACAGGGACGGAGACCCAGTACTTC	CASSPTGTETQYF
few	TRBV7-7	NA	TRBJ2-3	TGTGCCAGCAGCTTAGGGGTGGGGGCCCCCACAGATACGCAGTATTTT	CASSLGVGAPTDTQYF
once	TRBV7-2	TRBD2	TRBJ2-1	TGTGCCAGCAGCTTAACTAGCGGGGGATACAATGAGCAGTTCTTC	CASSLTSGGYNEQFF
NA	TRBV19	TRBD2	TRBJ2-4	TGTGCCAGTAGTGGGGGGGGTGGAAACATTCAGTACTTC	CASSGGGGNIQYF
few	TRBV11-3	NA	TRBJ2-5	TGTGCCAGCAGCTTAGGAGGGTGGAAGGCCGAAGAGACCCAGTACTTC	CASSLGGWKAEETQYF
NA	TRBV29-1	TRBD1	TRBJ1-2	TGCAGCGTTGAGGCCTCCGGACAGGGACACTATGGCTACACCTTC	CSVEASGQGHYGYTF
NA	TRBV9	TRBD2	TRBJ2-3	TGTGCCAGCAGCGTAGAGCGGGGGGTCACAGATACGCAGTATTTT	CASSVERGVTDTQYF
few	TRBV5-6	TRBD1	TRBJ1-5	TGTGCCAGCAGCCGCGGACAGGGTAAACGGCCCCAGCATTTT	CASSRGQGKRPQHF
few	TRBV27	NA	TRBJ1-6	TGTGCCAGCAGCGGAGACGGGAATTCACCCCTCCACTTT	CASSGDGNSPLHF
NA	TRBV5-1	NA	TRBJ2-2	TGCGCCAGCAGCGCAACGGGAGACATAACCGGGGAGCTGTTTTTT	CASSATGDITGELFF
once	TRBV4-3	TRBD1	TRBJ2-3	TGCGCCAGCAGCCGAGGACAGGGGAGCACAGATACGCAGTATTTT	CASSRGQGSTDTQYF
NA	TRBV7-8	TRBD1	TRBJ1-5	TGTGCCAGCAGCTTCCGGACAGGCCCTAGCAATCAGCCCCAGCATTTT	CASSFRTGPSNQPQHF
once	TRBV28	TRBD1	TRBJ1-6	TGTGCCAGCAGTCTGGACAGGGCGGATTCACCCCTCCACTTT	CASSLDRADSPLHF